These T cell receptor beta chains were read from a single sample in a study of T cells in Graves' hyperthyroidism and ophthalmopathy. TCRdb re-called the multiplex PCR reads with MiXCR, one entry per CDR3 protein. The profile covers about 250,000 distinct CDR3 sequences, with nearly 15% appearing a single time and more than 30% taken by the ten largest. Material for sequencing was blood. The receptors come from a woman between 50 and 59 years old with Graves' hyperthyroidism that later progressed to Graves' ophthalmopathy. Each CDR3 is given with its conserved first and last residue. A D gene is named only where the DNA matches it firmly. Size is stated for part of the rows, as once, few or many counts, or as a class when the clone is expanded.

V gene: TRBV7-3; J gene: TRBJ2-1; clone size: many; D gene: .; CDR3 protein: CASSLTNPGLSEQFF; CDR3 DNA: TGTGCCAGCAGCTTAACTAACCCAGGGCTAAGTGAGCAGTTCTTC
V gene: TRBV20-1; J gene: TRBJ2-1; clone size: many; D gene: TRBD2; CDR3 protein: CSAKLAGANEQFF; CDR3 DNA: TGCAGTGCTAAACTAGCGGGAGCGAATGAGCAGTTCTTC
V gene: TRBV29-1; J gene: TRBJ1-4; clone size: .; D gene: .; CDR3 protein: CSGKEGGNEKLFF; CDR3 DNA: TGCAGCGGGAAAGAAGGGGGTAATGAAAAACTGTTTTTT
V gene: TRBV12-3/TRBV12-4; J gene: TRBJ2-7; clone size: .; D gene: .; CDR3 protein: CASSPLGFGEQYF; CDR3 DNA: TGTGCCAGCAGCCCCCTCGGGTTTGGCGAGCAGTACTTC
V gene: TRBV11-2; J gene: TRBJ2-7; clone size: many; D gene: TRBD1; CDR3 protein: CASSLVAGGSYEQYF; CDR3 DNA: TGTGCCAGCAGCTTAGTGGCAGGGGGAAGCTACGAGCAGTACTTC
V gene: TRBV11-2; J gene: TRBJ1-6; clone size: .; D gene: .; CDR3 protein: CASSSRDPNNSPLHF; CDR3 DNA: TGTGCCAGCAGCTCCCGGGACCCTAACAATTCACCCCTCCACTTT
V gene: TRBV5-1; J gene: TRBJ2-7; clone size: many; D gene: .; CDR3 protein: CASSLEVSYEQYF; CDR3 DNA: TGCGCCAGCAGCTTGGAAGTTTCCTACGAGCAGTACTTC
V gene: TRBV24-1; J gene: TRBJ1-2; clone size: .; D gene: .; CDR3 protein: CATSDRNTLGYTF; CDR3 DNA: TGTGCCACCAGTGATCGTAACACCCTTGGCTACACCTTC
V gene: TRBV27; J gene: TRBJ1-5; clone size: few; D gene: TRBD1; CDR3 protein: CASSLMGQVGCQPQHF; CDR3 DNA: TGTGCCAGCAGTTTAATGGGACAGGTGGGGTGTCAGCCCCAGCATTTT
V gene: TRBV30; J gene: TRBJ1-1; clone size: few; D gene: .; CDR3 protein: CAWSPMDPNTEAFF; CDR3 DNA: TGTGCCTGGAGTCCTATGGACCCGAACACTGAAGCTTTCTTT
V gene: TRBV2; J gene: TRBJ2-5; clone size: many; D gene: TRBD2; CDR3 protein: CASRGLAGGRETQYF; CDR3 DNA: TGTGCCAGCAGAGGACTAGCGGGAGGGAGAGAGACCCAGTACTTC
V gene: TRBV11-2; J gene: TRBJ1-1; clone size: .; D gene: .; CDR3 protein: CASSLDWSWRGVMNTEAFF; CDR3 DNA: TGTGCCAGCAGCTTAGACTGGTCTTGGAGGGGGGTCATGAACACTGAAGCTTTCTTT
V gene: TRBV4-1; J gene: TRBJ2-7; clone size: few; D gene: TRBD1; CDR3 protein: CASSRTGGQGYEQYF; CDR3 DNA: TGCGCCAGCAGCCGAACGGGGGGACAGGGCTACGAGCAGTACTTC
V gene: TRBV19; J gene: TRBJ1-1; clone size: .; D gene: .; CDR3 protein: CASSILRDPPDAEAFF; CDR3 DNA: TGTGCCAGTAGTATATTAAGGGATCCTCCAGACGCTGAAGCTTTCTTT
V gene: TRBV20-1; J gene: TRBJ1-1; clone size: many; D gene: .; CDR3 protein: CSARDRSLMNTEAFF; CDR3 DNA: TGCAGTGCTAGAGATCGTAGTCTCATGAACACTGAAGCTTTCTTT
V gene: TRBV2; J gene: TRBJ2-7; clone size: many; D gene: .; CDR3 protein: CASSVGAGQNPYEQYF; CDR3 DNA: TGTGCCAGCAGCGTCGGCGCAGGACAGAACCCCTACGAGCAGTACTTC
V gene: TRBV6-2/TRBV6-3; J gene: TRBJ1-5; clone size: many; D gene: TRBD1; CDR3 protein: CASTQRSQGWNQPQHF; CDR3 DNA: TGTGCCAGCACCCAAAGGTCACAGGGGTGGAATCAGCCCCAGCATTTT
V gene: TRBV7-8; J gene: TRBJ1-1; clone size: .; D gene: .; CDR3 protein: CASSFSGNTEALF; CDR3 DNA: TGTGCCAGCAGCTTCTCAGGGAACACTGAAGCTCTCTTT
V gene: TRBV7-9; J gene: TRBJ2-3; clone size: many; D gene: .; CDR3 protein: CASSSGGLATDTQYF; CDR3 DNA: TGTGCCAGCAGCTCTGGTGGGTTAGCCACAGATACGCAGTATTTT
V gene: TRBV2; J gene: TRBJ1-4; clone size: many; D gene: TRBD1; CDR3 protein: CASSGQGNEKLFF; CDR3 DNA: TGTGCCAGCAGTGGACAGGGTAATGAAAAACTGTTTTTT
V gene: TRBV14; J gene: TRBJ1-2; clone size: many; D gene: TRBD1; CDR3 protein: CASSAGTAYGYTF; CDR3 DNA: TGTGCCAGCAGCGCCGGGACAGCCTATGGCTACACCTTC
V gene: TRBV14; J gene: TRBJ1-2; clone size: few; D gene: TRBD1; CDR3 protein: CASSLTGVYGYTF; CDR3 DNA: TGTGCCAGCAGCCTGACAGGGGTCTATGGCTACACCTTC
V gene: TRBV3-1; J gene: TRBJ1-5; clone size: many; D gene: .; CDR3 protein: CASSQDRILGQPQHF; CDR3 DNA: TGTGCCAGCAGCCAAGACCGTATCCTCGGTCAGCCCCAGCATTTT
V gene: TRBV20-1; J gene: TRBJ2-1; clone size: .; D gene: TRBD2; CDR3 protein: CSAFIRLAGGRNEQFF; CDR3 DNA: TGCAGTGCGTTCATCCGACTAGCGGGAGGTAGGAATGAGCAGTTCTTC
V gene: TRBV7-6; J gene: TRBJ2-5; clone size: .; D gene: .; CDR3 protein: CASSSRQEETQYF; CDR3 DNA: TGTGCCAGCAGCTCTAGACAGGAGGAGACCCAGTACTTC
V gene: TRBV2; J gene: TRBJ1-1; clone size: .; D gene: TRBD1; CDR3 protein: CASYEGAGTEAFF; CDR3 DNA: TGTGCCAGCTACGAGGGGGCTGGAACTGAAGCTTTCTTT